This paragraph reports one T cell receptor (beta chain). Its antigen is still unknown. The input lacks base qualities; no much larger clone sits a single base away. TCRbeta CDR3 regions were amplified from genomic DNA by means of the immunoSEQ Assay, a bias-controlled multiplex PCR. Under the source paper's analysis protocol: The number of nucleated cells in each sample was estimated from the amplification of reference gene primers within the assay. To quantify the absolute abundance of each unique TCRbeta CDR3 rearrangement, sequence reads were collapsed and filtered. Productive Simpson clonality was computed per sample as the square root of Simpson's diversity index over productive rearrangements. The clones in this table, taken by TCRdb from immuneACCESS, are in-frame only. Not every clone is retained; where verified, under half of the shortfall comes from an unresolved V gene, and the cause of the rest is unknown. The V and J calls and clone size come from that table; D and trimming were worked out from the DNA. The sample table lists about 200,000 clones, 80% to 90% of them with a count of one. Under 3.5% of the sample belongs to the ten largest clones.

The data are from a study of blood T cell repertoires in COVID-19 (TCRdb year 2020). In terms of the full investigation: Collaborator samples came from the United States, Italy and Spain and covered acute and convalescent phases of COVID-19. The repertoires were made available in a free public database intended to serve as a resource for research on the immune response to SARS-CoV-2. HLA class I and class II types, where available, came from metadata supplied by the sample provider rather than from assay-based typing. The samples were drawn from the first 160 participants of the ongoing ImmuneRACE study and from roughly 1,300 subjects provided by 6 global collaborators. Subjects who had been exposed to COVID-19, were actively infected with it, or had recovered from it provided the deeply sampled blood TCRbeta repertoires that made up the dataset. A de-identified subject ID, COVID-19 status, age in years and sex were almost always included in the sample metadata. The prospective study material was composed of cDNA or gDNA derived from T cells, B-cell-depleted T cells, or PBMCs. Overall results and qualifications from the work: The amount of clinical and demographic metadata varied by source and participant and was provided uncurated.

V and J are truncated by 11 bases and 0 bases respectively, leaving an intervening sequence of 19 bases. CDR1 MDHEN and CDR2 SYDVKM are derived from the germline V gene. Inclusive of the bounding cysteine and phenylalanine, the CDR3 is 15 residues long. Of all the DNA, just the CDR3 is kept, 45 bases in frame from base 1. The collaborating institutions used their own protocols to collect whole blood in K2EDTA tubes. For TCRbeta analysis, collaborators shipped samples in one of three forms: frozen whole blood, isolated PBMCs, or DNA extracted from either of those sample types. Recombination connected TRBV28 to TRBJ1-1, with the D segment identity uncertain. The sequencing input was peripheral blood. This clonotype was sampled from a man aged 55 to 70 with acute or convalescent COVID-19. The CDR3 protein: CAPGEHGFMNTEAFF. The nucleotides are TGTGCCCCAGGCGAGCACGGATTCATGAACACTGAAGCTTTCTTT.